The 18 T cell receptor beta chains below come from one sample, sequenced in a study of T cells after yellow fever vaccination. TCRdb processed the 5' RACE reads anew with MiXCR; each CDR3 protein has one entry. The sample consists of some 240,000 distinct CDR3 sequences, approximately 3% of them appearing once. Sample: CD4+ T cells sorted from PBMCs, taken 10 days after the yellow fever booster vaccination. These receptors all come from a man younger than 30 who received the YFV17D yellow fever vaccine.

The chain is built from TRBV12-3 or TRBV12-4 and TRBJ1-1; tentative D call: TRBD1 (6 bases). The CDR3 consists of 15 residues. V was shortened by 5 bases and J by 0 bases, with 13 bases between the two germline ends. As DNA, the CDR3 is TGTGCCAGCAGTCGGGTAGGGGGAGTGAACACTGAAGCTTTCTTT. Amino acids: CASSRVGGVNTEAFF.

A few counts support this clonotype. The chain couples TRBV20-1 to TRBJ1-1; a possible D gene is TRBD1 (5 bases). V shed 1 base and J shed 10 bases, with 19 bases lying between them. This CDR3 has 14 amino acids. From germline, CDR1 is DFQATT and CDR2 SNEGSKA (reference sequence). The CDR3 spells CSARGSQGLWGAFF. In DNA form, the CDR3 reads TGCAGTGCTAGAGGGTCTCAGGGACTCTGGGGAGCTTTCTTT.

This clonotype was observed at least ten times. The rearrangement links TRBV28 to TRBJ2-5; 7 nucleotides agree with TRBD2. After removal of 5 bases from V and 5 bases from J, the junction contained 5 bases not matched to a gene. This CDR3 region has 13 residues. Germline loops: CDR1 MDHEN, CDR2 SYDVKM. CDR3 protein: CASSRGVGETQYF. CDR3 bases: TGTGCCAGCAGTCGGGGGGTAGGCGAGACCCAGTACTTC.

This clonotype showed up many times. The chain employs TRBV27 and TRBJ1-2; 7 nucleotides line up with TRBD1. The ends lost 0 bases at V and 3 bases at J; junction bases unmatched: 1. Germline V gene lookup returns CDR1 MNHEY and CDR2 SMNVEV (reference sequence). There are 14 residues in the CDR3. The CDR3 nucleotides read TGTGCCAGCAGTTTATCCGGACAGGACTATGGCTACACCTTC. Translated: CASSLSGQDYGYTF.

Ten or more counts support this clonotype. The gene calls are TRBV7-9 and TRBJ1-4; tentative D call: TRBD1 (5 bases). The germline V gene encodes CDR1 SEHNR and CDR2 FQNEAQ (reference sequence). The CDR3 runs to 15 residues. V was shortened by 2 bases and J by 11 bases, with 18 bases between the two germline ends. The CDR3 sequence: CASSLHARVGPKLFF. The CDR3 nucleotides are TGTGCCAGCAGCTTACACGCCCGAGTGGGGCCGAAACTGTTTTTT.

This clonotype has a count of ten or more. The genes are TRBV5-1 and TRBJ2-3; D is uncertain. This CDR3 is built from 12 residues. Germline V gives CDR1 SGHRS, CDR2 YFSETQ. The V and J ends lost 4 bases and 6 bases respectively, with 9 bases between them. The chain's CDR3 is CASSTRGDTQYF. For the CDR3, the DNA is TGCGCCAGCAGCACCCGAGGCGATACGCAGTATTTT.

This clonotype was counted once. A read error may be the cause here, since a much bigger clone is one base away. The chain joins TRBV7-2 to TRBJ2-2; 13 bases are a match to TRBD2. The CDR3 is made up of 15 amino acids. CDR1 and CDR2 (germline): SGHTA, FQGNSA. For the CDR3, the DNA is TGTGCCAGCAGCTGGACTAGCGGGAGTACCGGGGAGATGTTTTTT. Protein: CASSWTSGSTGEMFF. The full variable domain, with the rest looked up from reference TRBV7-2 and TRBJ2-2, is GAGVSQSPSNKVTEKGKDVELRCDPISGHTALYWYRQSLGQGLEFLIYFQGNSAPDKSGLPSDRFSAERTGGSVSTLTIQRTQQEDSAVYLCASSWTSGSTGEMFFGEGSRLTVL.

This clonotype was picked up a small number of times. This chain links TRBV5-1 with TRBJ1-1, with 7 bases that match TRBD1. From germline, CDR1 is SGHRS and CDR2 YFSETQ. The CDR3 is 14 amino acids. Trimming took 4 bases from V and 1 from J; bases not matched to a gene: 4. CDR3 protein: CASSPGTENTEAFF. The CDR3 DNA sequence: TGCGCCAGCAGCCCCGGGACAGAGAACACTGAAGCTTTCTTT.

In its sample, this clonotype was seen many times. V and J are TRBV6-5 and TRBJ2-3, with 12 bases fitting TRBD2. Trimming removed 3 bases from V and 6 bases from J; junction bases left unmatched: 4. This CDR3 spans 15 amino acids. Germline assignment: CDR1 MNHEY and CDR2 SVGAGI. Here the CDR3 reads CASSYGLAGTDTQYF. The CDR3 region has the DNA TGTGCCAGCAGTTATGGACTAGCGGGGACGGATACGCAGTATTTT.

This clonotype was seen many times. CDR3 sequence: CASSLEWTEAFF. CDR3 bases: TGTGCCAGCAGCTTAGAATGGACTGAAGCTTTCTTT. This sequence joins TRBV7-2 and TRBJ1-1; the D is unclear. V was cut by 1 base and J by 5 bases, with 5 bases left in between. Per germline, CDR1 SGHTA and CDR2 FQGNSA. The CDR3 is made up of 12 amino acids.

The rearrangement links TRBV20-1 to TRBJ2-3; 7 bases agree with TRBD2. Germline V gene data show CDR1 as DFQATT and CDR2 as SNEGSKA (reference sequence). After removal of 2 bases from V and 4 bases from J, the junction contained 9 bases not matched to a gene. This CDR3 comprises 15 residues. The CDR3 DNA reads TGCAGTGCTAGAAGAACGGGGGGAGGATCAGATACGCAGTATTTT. Protein: CSARRTGGGSDTQYF.

This clonotype was observed at least ten times. The V and J genes are TRBV5-1 and TRBJ1-4, with a tentative D call TRBD1 (5 bases). The germline CDR1 and CDR2 sequences are SGHRS and YFSETQ. Between the trimmed V and J ends, which lost 2 bases and 7 bases, there was a span of 15 bases. The CDR3 is made up of 15 amino acids. The CDR3 reads CASSFASTGGEKLFF. CDR3 in DNA: TGCGCCAGCAGCTTCGCGTCAACAGGAGGTGAAAAACTGTTTTTT.

The sample holds many counts of this clonotype. The chain has TRBV6-1 and TRBJ1-5; D not resolved. CDR3 length equals 14 residues. Germline V gene sequence: CDR1 MNHNS, CDR2 SASEGT. The V and J ends lost 1 base and 4 bases respectively, with 8 bases between them. CDR3 loop: CASSEVDVNQPQHF. DNA for the CDR3: TGTGCCAGCAGTGAAGTAGACGTTAATCAGCCCCAGCATTTT.

The J gene is TRBJ1-3, the V gene TRBV20-1; TRBD1 might be the D (6 bases). Germline loops: CDR1 DFQATT, CDR2 SNEGSKA (reference sequence). V was shortened by 2 bases and J by 4 bases, with 12 bases between the two germline ends. The CDR3 length is 14 residues. DNA for the CDR3: TGCAGTGCTAGACCGGGGGCGGGAGGAAACACCATATATTTT. It translates to CSARPGAGGNTIYF.

This clonotype was counted between two and nine times. This rearrangement joins TRBV5-5 to TRBJ1-6, with 9 bases lining up with TRBD1. The CDR3 contains 16 residues. Trimming took 4 bases from V and 10 from J; bases not matched to a gene: 12. The germline V gene encodes CDR1 SGHKS and CDR2 YYEKEE (reference sequence). The CDR3, as DNA: TGTGCCAGCAGCCGTACTCCGGGACAGGGAGTCTCACCCCTCCACTTT. It codes for CASSRTPGQGVSPLHF.

The sample holds many counts of this clonotype. The rearrangement links TRBV12-3 or TRBV12-4 to TRBJ2-1, with D perhaps matching TRBD2 (7 bases). With 7 bases removed from V and 7 bases from J, the gap between germline ends came to 26 bases. The CDR3 is 17 residues long. CDR3: CASTSTVAGGAGNEQFF. The CDR3 DNA follows: TGTGCCAGCACCAGCACCGTAGCTGGGGGGGCCGGGAATGAGCAGTTCTTC.

The chain employs TRBV6-2 or TRBV6-3 and TRBJ1-1, with D maybe TRBD1 (5 bases). V gave up 5 bases and J gave up 4 bases, with 20 bases separating them. This CDR3 contains 16 residues. Per germline, CDR1 MNHEY and CDR2 SVGEGT. The CDR3 spells CASSTDSSGGFTEAFF. The CDR3 DNA reads TGTGCCAGCAGTACAGATTCTTCGGGGGGTTTCACTGAAGCTTTCTTT.

This clonotype has only a few counts. V is TRBV7-2 and J is TRBJ1-5; TRBD1 aligns across 7 bases. This CDR3 region has 15 residues. Looked up from germline, CDR1 is SGHTA and CDR2 is FQGNSA. V shed 4 bases, J shed 4 bases, and the junction held 7 bases outside the gene matches. CDR3 nucleotides: TGTGCCAGCAGCTGGGGACAGCTAGGAAATCAGCCCCAGCATTTT. Protein product: CASSWGQLGNQPQHF.